This is a list of T cell receptor beta chains from one sample in a study of T-cell memory formation after mild COVID-19. TCRdb re-called the 5' RACE reads through MiXCR, storing one row per CDR3 protein. The sample has 530,000 or so distinct CDR3 sequences, 17% seen once. The sequenced sample was PBMCs or a T cell subset sorted from them (not recorded which). The source is an adult woman who had mild COVID-19 (a few samples of this study predate the infection). Cell type and time point are not known. Each CDR3 is given with its conserved first and last residue. The D gene is left open where the match is weak. The size of a clone is reported for some rows only, either as once, few or many, or as a class for expanded clones.

size: few; V: TRBV12-3/TRBV12-4; J: TRBJ1-2; D: NA; DNA: TGTGCCAGCAGAAAAGGACAGCCTAACTATGGCTACACCTTC; CDR3: CASRKGQPNYGYTF
size: few; V: TRBV11-2; J: TRBJ2-5; D: NA; DNA: TGTGCCAGCAGCTTGGGCGACTGGGTCGAGACCCAGTACTTC; CDR3: CASSLGDWVETQYF
size: many; V: TRBV10-3; J: TRBJ2-3; D: NA; DNA: TGTGCCGCGAGGACGGACCGCACAGATACGCAGTATTTT; CDR3: CAARTDRTDTQYF
size: few; V: TRBV29-1; J: TRBJ1-1; D: TRBD1; DNA: TGCAGCGTTAGGGACAGTCTGAACACTGAAGCTTTCTTT; CDR3: CSVRDSLNTEAFF
size: few; V: TRBV20-1; J: TRBJ2-7; D: TRBD1; DNA: TGCAGTGCTAGAGATGGACAGGGGGCATACGAGCAGTACTTC; CDR3: CSARDGQGAYEQYF
size: NA; V: TRBV6-5; J: TRBJ2-1; D: TRBD2; DNA: TGTGCCAGCAGTTCGTATGACTCCGGGACTAGCGGGACGGCTGAGCAGTTCTTC; CDR3: CASSSYDSGTSGTAEQFF
size: NA; V: TRBV12-3/TRBV12-4; J: TRBJ2-1; D: NA; DNA: TGTGCCAGCAGTTTAGATCTGCCCAGTGGGGAGCAGTTCTTC; CDR3: CASSLDLPSGEQFF
size: NA; V: TRBV5-6; J: TRBJ2-7; D: NA; DNA: TGTGCCAGCAGCTTGGGACCTGCCAGCTGCGAGCAGTACTTC; CDR3: CASSLGPASCEQYF
size: NA; V: TRBV7-2; J: TRBJ2-1; D: TRBD1; DNA: TGTGCCAGCAGCCGACAGGGGGACTCCTACAATGAGCAGTTCTTC; CDR3: CASSRQGDSYNEQFF
size: few; V: TRBV9; J: TRBJ2-7; D: TRBD1; DNA: TGTGCCAGCAGCGTAGCGGACAGGGGGCACGAGCAGTACTTC; CDR3: CASSVADRGHEQYF
size: NA; V: TRBV7-2; J: TRBJ2-1; D: TRBD2; DNA: TGTGCCAGCAGCTCGACTAGCGGGAGGTATGAGCAGTTCTTC; CDR3: CASSSTSGRYEQFF
size: NA; V: TRBV9; J: TRBJ2-3; D: NA; DNA: TGTGCCAGCAGCTTGAACCCGGGACTTAACACAGATACGCAGTATTTT; CDR3: CASSLNPGLNTDTQYF
size: few; V: TRBV5-1; J: TRBJ2-5; D: TRBD1; DNA: TGCGCCAGCAGCACGGGACAGCGCCAAGAGACCCAGTACTTC; CDR3: CASSTGQRQETQYF
size: few; V: TRBV7-9; J: TRBJ2-1; D: NA; DNA: TGTGCCAGCAGCCCGGACATAACACGCAATGAGCAGTTCTTC; CDR3: CASSPDITRNEQFF
size: few; V: TRBV9; J: TRBJ2-2; D: NA; DNA: TGTGCCAGCAGCGGACGACTAGAGTCCACCGGGGAGCTGTTTTTT; CDR3: CASSGRLESTGELFF
size: NA; V: TRBV9; J: TRBJ1-1; D: NA; DNA: TGTGCCAGCAGCACAACACAGAACACTGAAGCTTTCTTT; CDR3: CASSTTQNTEAFF
size: few; V: TRBV24-1; J: TRBJ2-5; D: TRBD1; DNA: TGTGCCACCAGTGATTTTAGACAGGGAAGGACCTGGGAGACCCAGTACTTC; CDR3: CATSDFRQGRTWETQYF
size: NA; V: TRBV6-2/TRBV6-3; J: TRBJ1-5; D: TRBD1; DNA: TGTGCCAGCAGTCTGGGGGACAGTCGGCCCCAGCATTTT; CDR3: CASSLGDSRPQHF
size: few; V: TRBV29-1; J: TRBJ1-1; D: TRBD1; DNA: TGCAGCGTTGGAGGGATCGGGACAGGGGCGCCCACTGAAGCTTTCTTT; CDR3: CSVGGIGTGAPTEAFF
size: few; V: TRBV19; J: TRBJ1-1; D: NA; DNA: TGTGCCAGTAGTCCTCTCCGACCGAACACTGAAGCTTTCTTT; CDR3: CASSPLRPNTEAFF
size: few; V: TRBV7-2; J: TRBJ1-6; D: NA; DNA: TGTGCCAGCAGCTTAGCGAGTTACCAGGGCTCCTATAATTCACCCCTCCACTTT; CDR3: CASSLASYQGSYNSPLHF
size: NA; V: TRBV6-1; J: TRBJ1-5; D: TRBD1; DNA: TGTGCCAGCAGTGAAGGACAGGGGTTTCAGCCCCAGCATTTT; CDR3: CASSEGQGFQPQHF
size: few; V: TRBV4-1; J: TRBJ2-5; D: TRBD2; DNA: TGCGCCAGCAGCCGAGGCCCCAGCGGGGAGGAGACCCAGTACTTC; CDR3: CASSRGPSGEETQYF
size: NA; V: TRBV7-3; J: TRBJ2-1; D: TRBD1; DNA: TGTGCCAGCAGCTCCGGGACAGGGTCGCATGAGCAGTTCTTC; CDR3: CASSSGTGSHEQFF
size: NA; V: TRBV7-3; J: TRBJ2-3; D: NA; DNA: TGTGCCAGCAGGATGACCGGTACCACAGATACGCAGTATTTT; CDR3: CASRMTGTTDTQYF
size: few; V: TRBV20-1; J: TRBJ2-7; D: NA; DNA: TGCAGTGCTGCACAGGGTTACGAGCAGTACTTC; CDR3: CSAAQGYEQYF
size: few; V: TRBV19; J: TRBJ2-1; D: NA; DNA: TGTGCCAGTAGTGGCGGTGGCTCCTACAATGAGCAGTTCTTC; CDR3: CASSGGGSYNEQFF
size: NA; V: TRBV27; J: TRBJ2-1; D: TRBD2; DNA: TGTGCCAGCAGTTGGACTAGCGGGAGCCTTCTTCTCTACAATGAGCAGTTCTTC; CDR3: CASSWTSGSLLLYNEQFF
size: NA; V: TRBV7-9; J: TRBJ2-3; D: NA; DNA: TGTGACAGCAGCCCGAGAACAGATACGCAGTATTTT; CDR3: CDSSPRTDTQYF
size: few; V: TRBV4-1; J: TRBJ2-1; D: TRBD2; DNA: TGCGCCAGCAGCCCCAGGACTAGCGGGGGGGCCCTTAATGAGCAGTTCTTC; CDR3: CASSPRTSGGALNEQFF
size: NA; V: TRBV5-1; J: TRBJ2-5; D: TRBD1; DNA: TGCGCCAGCAGCCCCGGGACAGCCCTCCAAGAGACCCAGTACTTC; CDR3: CASSPGTALQETQYF
size: once; V: TRBV7-2; J: TRBJ2-3; D: TRBD2; DNA: TGTGCCAGCAGCTTAAAAGGGGCTAGCGGTGGGAGAGGCAGCACAGATACGCAGTATTTT; CDR3: CASSLKGASGGRGSTDTQYF
size: many; V: TRBV6-5; J: TRBJ2-1; D: TRBD2; DNA: TGTGCCATACGGACTAGCGGGATCGATGAGCAGTTCTTC; CDR3: CAIRTSGIDEQFF
size: NA; V: TRBV20-1; J: TRBJ1-2; D: TRBD1; DNA: TGCTACACCGGACAGGGGGGATCCTATGGCTACACCTTC; CDR3: CYTGQGGSYGYTF
size: NA; V: TRBV7-6; J: TRBJ2-3; D: TRBD1; DNA: TGTGCCAGCAGCAGACCGGGACAGGGGAAGGATACGCAGTATTTT; CDR3: CASSRPGQGKDTQYF
size: few; V: TRBV2; J: TRBJ1-6; D: TRBD1; DNA: TGTGCCAGCAAGTCACAGGGGTCCTATAATTCACCCCTCCACTTT; CDR3: CASKSQGSYNSPLHF
size: few; V: TRBV6-5; J: TRBJ2-2; D: TRBD1; DNA: TGTGCCAGCAGTTACGACCAAGGGGGCTCCGGGGAGCTGTTTTTT; CDR3: CASSYDQGGSGELFF
size: NA; V: TRBV12-3/TRBV12-4; J: TRBJ2-7; D: NA; DNA: TGTGCCAGCAGTTTTCCCCCAGTGTACGAGCAGTACTTC; CDR3: CASSFPPVYEQYF
size: NA; V: TRBV7-3; J: TRBJ2-1; D: TRBD2; DNA: TGTGCCAGCAGCTTTATCCGGGGGGATGACTACAATGAGCAGTTCTTC; CDR3: CASSFIRGDDYNEQFF
size: many; V: TRBV28; J: TRBJ2-1; D: TRBD2; DNA: TGTGCCAGCAGTTTGGGCGGGAGGGTTTACAATGAGCAGTTCTTC; CDR3: CASSLGGRVYNEQFF
size: many; V: TRBV25-1; J: TRBJ2-4; D: NA; DNA: TGTGCCAGCAGTGAGGGTTCGGTTTCGAAAAACATTCAGTACTTC; CDR3: CASSEGSVSKNIQYF
size: few; V: TRBV20-1; J: TRBJ1-1; D: NA; DNA: TGCAGTGCTAGAACGGACCCGAACACTGAAGCTTTCTTT; CDR3: CSARTDPNTEAFF
size: NA; V: TRBV24-1; J: TRBJ2-1; D: TRBD2; DNA: TGTGCCACCAGTGATTCGGGAACTAGCGGGTTCTCTTACCATGAGCAGTTCTTC; CDR3: CATSDSGTSGFSYHEQFF
size: few; V: TRBV7-2; J: TRBJ2-3; D: NA; DNA: TGTGCCAGCAGCTTAGATAGACAGCGCACAGATACGCAGTATTTT; CDR3: CASSLDRQRTDTQYF
size: NA; V: TRBV12-5; J: TRBJ2-3; D: TRBD2; DNA: TGTGCTAGTGGTTTCCATCGGACTAGCGGGGGATCGGGAACCCGCACAGATACGCAGTATTTT; CDR3: CASGFHRTSGGSGTRTDTQYF
size: few; V: TRBV7-6; J: TRBJ2-5; D: NA; DNA: TGTGCCAGCAGCTTAGTAGGGGGGATAGAGACCCAGTACTTC; CDR3: CASSLVGGIETQYF
size: many; V: TRBV15; J: TRBJ2-5; D: TRBD2; DNA: TGTGCCACCAACCAGGGGGCACTAGCGGGAAGTGAGACCCAGTACTTC; CDR3: CATNQGALAGSETQYF
size: many; V: TRBV5-4; J: TRBJ2-2; D: TRBD2; DNA: TGTGCCAGCAGCTTGTCTAGCGGGGGGACGAACACCGGGGAGCTGTTTTTT; CDR3: CASSLSSGGTNTGELFF
size: NA; V: TRBV5-5; J: TRBJ1-6; D: NA; DNA: TGTGCCAGCAGCCTCTTTAGCGGGGAAGGGGTCCTCCACTTT; CDR3: CASSLFSGEGVLHF
size: few; V: TRBV2; J: TRBJ2-1; D: TRBD2; DNA: TGTGCCAGCAGTGAAGTAGGGAGGGTACAGTTCTTC; CDR3: CASSEVGRVQFF
size: many; V: TRBV7-9; J: TRBJ2-7; D: TRBD2; DNA: TGTGCCAGCAGCTCCCTAGCGGGGAACTCCGAGCAGTACTTC; CDR3: CASSSLAGNSEQYF